This paragraph reports one TCR beta chain. The antigen remains unidentified. This CDR3 region has 14 residues. The germline V and J ends were trimmed by 5 bases and 1 base, with 11 bases remaining between them. Germline V gene data show CDR1 as SGHVS and CDR2 as FNYEAQ. The sample originates from a study of T cell repertoires in cytomegalovirus infection. Study-level background: Use of recently identified HLA-C-restricted and well-studied HLA-B-restricted CMV epitopes was part of the study. Both CMV infection and a matching HLA type were indicated by public TCR beta signatures. General study findings and limits: CMV-specific HLA-C-restricted TCR beta clonotypes dominated the ex vivo response. Carriers of CMV and the relevant HLA type were discriminated by public TCR beta frequency.

TCRdb used MiXCR to reprocess the reads, holding one entry per CDR3 protein. The sample yields under 850,000 distinct CDR3 sequences, 30% to 40% seen once. This specimen consisted of cultured PBMCs, obtained from culture after CMV antigen stimulation. This clonotype originated in a human donor in good health (CMV status not recorded). Some clones in this sample may be carry-over from other donors' samples. The genes are TRBV7-6 and TRBJ1-2; D may be TRBD1 (6 bases). CDR3 loop: CASSPGGLNYGYTF. In DNA form, the CDR3 reads TGTGCCAGCAGCCCCGGGGGGCTTAACTATGGCTACACCTTC.